The 3 T cell receptor beta chains below all came from one sample that was sequenced in a study of blood T cell repertoires in COVID-19. TCRdb's table, derived via immunoSEQ multiplex PCR, lists solely in-frame clones and lacks some. Altogether about 170,000 clones are present, around 87% being singletons, with the ten largest covering approximately 0.5%. The sample consisted of peripheral blood. The receptors here all came from a man aged 55 to 70 with COVID-19, enrolled during active disease.

The rearrangement joins TRBV7-2 to TRBJ2-1; 7 bases are shared with TRBD1. J gave up 4 bases and V 3 bases, and 9 bases lay outside the gene matches. The CDR3 has 16 amino acids. CDR1 is SGHTA, CDR2 FQGNSA, per germline. CDR3 nucleotides: TGTGCCAGCAGCTTTCAACCGGGACAGAGTTACAATGAGCAGTTCTTC. Translation: CASSFQPGQSYNEQFF.

V is TRBV6-4 and J is TRBJ1-1; TRBD1 agrees at 10 bases. Germline CDR1 MRHNA, CDR2 SNTAGT. The CDR3 is 14 amino acids. The junction had 4 bases not matched to a gene; V was cut back by 5 bases and J by 4 bases. CDR3 DNA: TGTGCCAGCAGTCGGGACAGGGGAGCCACTGAAGCTTTCTTT. It codes for CASSRDRGATEAFF.

V and J are TRBV27 and TRBJ2-1; 9 nucleotides agree with TRBD2. The CDR3 totals 17 residues. V was pared by 6 bases and J by 6 bases, with 15 bases of the junction left unmatched. CDR1 is MNHEY, CDR2 SMNVEV, per germline (reference sequence). The CDR3 loop is CASSLDHLAGAANEQFF. As DNA, the CDR3 is TGTGCCAGCAGCCTCGACCATTTAGCGGGAGCGGCCAATGAGCAGTTCTTC.